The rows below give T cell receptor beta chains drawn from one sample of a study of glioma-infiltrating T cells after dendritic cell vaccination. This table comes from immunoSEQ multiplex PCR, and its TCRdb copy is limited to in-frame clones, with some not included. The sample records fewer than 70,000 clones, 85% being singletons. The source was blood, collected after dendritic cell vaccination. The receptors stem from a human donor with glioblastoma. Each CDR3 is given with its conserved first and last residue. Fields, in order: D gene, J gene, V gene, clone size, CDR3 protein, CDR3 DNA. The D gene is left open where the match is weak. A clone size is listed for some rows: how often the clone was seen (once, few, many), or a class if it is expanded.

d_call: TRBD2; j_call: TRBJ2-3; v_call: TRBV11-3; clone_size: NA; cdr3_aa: CASSLDSSGGSTDTQYF; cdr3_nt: TGTGCCAGCAGCTTAGACTCTAGCGGGGGGTCAACAGATACGCAGTATTTT
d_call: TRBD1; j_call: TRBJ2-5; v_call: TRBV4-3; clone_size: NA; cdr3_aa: CASSQARRTGGETQYF; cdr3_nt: TGCGCCAGCAGCCAAGCTCGACGGACAGGTGGAGAGACCCAGTACTTC
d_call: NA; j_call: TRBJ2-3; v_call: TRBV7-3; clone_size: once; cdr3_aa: CASSLSGVGGDTDTQYF; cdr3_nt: TGTGCCAGCAGCTTGAGTGGAGTAGGGGGGGACACAGATACGCAGTATTTT
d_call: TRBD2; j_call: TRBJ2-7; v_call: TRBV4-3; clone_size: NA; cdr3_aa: CASSQGLADSYEQYF; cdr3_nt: TGCGCCAGCAGCCAGGGACTAGCGGACTCCTACGAGCAGTACTTC
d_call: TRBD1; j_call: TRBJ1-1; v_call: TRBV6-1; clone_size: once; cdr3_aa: CASRRRQGNTEAFF; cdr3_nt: TGTGCCAGCCGACGAAGACAGGGGAACACTGAAGCTTTCTTT
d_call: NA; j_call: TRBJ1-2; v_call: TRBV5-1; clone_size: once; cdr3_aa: CASKSDRVTNYGYTF; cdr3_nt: TGCGCCAGCAAAAGTGACAGAGTAACTAACTATGGCTACACCTTC
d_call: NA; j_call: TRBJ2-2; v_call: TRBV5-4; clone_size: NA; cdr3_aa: CASSFQGTGELFF; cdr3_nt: TGTGCCAGCAGCTTTCAGGGCACCGGGGAGCTGTTTTTT
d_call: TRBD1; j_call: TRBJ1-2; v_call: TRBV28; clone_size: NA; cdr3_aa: CASSLNPWQGAFGGYTF; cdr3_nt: TGTGCCAGCAGTTTAAATCCATGGCAGGGGGCTTTCGGTGGCTACACCTTC
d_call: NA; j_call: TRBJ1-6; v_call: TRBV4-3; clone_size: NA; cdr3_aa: CASSHGRVSSPLHF; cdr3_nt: TGCGCCAGCAGCCATGGCAGGGTCTCCTCCCCCCTCCACTTT
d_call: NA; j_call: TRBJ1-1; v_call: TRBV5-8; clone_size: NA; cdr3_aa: CASSQSGGSTEAFF; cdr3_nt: TGTGCCAGCAGCCAGTCGGGGGGGAGCACTGAAGCTTTCTTT
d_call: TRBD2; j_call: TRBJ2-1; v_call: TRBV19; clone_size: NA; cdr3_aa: CASSLRLAGAIEQFF; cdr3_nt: TGTGCCAGTAGTCTAAGACTAGCGGGAGCAATAGAGCAGTTCTTC
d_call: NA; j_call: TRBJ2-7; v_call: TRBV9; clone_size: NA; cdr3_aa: CASSVEGNGDEQYF; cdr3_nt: TGTGCCAGCAGCGTAGAGGGGAATGGCGACGAGCAGTACTTC
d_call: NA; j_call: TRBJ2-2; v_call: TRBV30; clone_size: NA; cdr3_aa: CAWGRLGANTGELFF; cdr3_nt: TGTGCCTGGGGCCGGTTGGGAGCGAACACCGGGGAGCTGTTTTTT
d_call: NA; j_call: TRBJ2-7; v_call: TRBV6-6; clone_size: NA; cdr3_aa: CASRQGVLAPTYEQYF; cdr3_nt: TGTGCCAGCAGACAAGGGGTACTAGCCCCAACCTACGAGCAGTACTTC
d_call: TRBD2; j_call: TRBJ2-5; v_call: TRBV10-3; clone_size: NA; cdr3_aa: CAISEGLAGGSQETQYF; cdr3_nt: TGTGCCATCAGTGAGGGACTAGCGGGGGGATCCCAAGAGACCCAGTACTTC
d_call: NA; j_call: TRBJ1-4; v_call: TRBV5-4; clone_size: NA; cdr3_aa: CASSLISGNNEKLFF; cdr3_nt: TGTGCCAGCAGCTTGATCTCCGGGAATAATGAAAAACTGTTTTTT
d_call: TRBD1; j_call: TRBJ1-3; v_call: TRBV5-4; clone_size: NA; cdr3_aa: CASSPKTGGVNTIYF; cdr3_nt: TGTGCCAGCAGCCCCAAGACAGGGGGCGTAAACACCATATATTTT
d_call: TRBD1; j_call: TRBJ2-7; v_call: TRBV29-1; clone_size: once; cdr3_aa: CSVVGTVSSYEQYF; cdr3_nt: TGCAGCGTAGTGGGGACAGTGAGCTCCTACGAGCAGTACTTC
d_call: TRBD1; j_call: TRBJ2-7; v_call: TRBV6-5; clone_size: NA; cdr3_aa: CASSRTGRNEQYF; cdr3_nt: TGTGCCAGCAGTAGGACAGGGAGGAACGAGCAGTACTTC
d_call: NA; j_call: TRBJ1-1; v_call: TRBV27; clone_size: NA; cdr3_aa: CASSFLGSTEAFF; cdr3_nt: TGTGCCAGCAGTTTTCTAGGGAGCACTGAAGCTTTCTTT
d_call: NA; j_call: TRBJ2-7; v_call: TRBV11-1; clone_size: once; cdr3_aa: CASSFSSYEQYF; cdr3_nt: TGTGCCAGCAGCTTCTCCTCCTACGAGCAGTACTTC
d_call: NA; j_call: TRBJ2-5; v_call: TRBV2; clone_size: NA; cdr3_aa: CARETQGLETQYF; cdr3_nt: TGTGCCAGAGAAACTCAGGGGTTGGAGACCCAGTACTTC
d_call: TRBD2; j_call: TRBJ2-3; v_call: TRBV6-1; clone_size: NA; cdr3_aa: CASNWGGSTDTQYF; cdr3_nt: TGTGCCAGCAACTGGGGGGGAAGCACAGATACGCAGTATTTT
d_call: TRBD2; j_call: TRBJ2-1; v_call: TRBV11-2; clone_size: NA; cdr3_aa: CASSSQSGGVYNEQFF; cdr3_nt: TGTGCCAGCAGCTCCCAAAGCGGGGGGGTCTACAATGAGCAGTTCTTC
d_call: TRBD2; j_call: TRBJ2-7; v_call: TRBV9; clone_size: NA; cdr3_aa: CASSASGGEYYEQYF; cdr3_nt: TGTGCCAGCAGCGCTAGCGGGGGAGAATATTACGAGCAGTACTTC
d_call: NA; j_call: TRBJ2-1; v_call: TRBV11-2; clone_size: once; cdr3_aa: CASSHDREVNEQFF; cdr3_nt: TGTGCCAGCAGCCACGACAGGGAGGTCAATGAGCAGTTCTTC
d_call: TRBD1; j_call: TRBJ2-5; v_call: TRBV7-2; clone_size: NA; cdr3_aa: CASSRPGTGGETQYF; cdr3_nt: TGTGCCAGCAGCCGACCCGGGACAGGGGGGGAGACCCAGTACTTC
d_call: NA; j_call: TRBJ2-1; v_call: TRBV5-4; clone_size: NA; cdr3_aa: CASSRIVLNEQFF; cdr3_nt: TGTGCCAGCAGCAGAATAGTACTCAATGAGCAGTTCTTC
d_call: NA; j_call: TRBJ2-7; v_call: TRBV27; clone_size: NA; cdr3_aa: CASSLSRGAREQYF; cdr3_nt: TGTGCCAGCAGTTTATCTCGGGGGGCGCGTGAGCAGTACTTC
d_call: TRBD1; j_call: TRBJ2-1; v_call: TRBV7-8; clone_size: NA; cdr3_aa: CASSQTDRAYNEQFF; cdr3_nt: TGTGCCAGCAGCCAAACGGACAGGGCCTACAATGAGCAGTTCTTC
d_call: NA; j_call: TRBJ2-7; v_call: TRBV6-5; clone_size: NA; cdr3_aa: CASSRPGLHPGEQYF; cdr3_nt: TGTGCCAGCAGTAGACCCGGACTTCACCCGGGCGAGCAGTACTTC
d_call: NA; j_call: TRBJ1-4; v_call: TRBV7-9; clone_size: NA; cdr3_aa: CASSLTSTNEKLFF; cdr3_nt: TGTGCCAGCAGCTTGACATCAACTAATGAAAAACTGTTTTTT
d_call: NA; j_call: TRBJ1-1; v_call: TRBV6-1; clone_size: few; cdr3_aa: CASSRRQAGETEAFF; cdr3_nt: TGTGCCAGCAGCCGGCGACAGGCAGGAGAGACTGAAGCTTTCTTT
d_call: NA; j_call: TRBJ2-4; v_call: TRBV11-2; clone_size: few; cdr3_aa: CASSPVRVGAKNIQYF; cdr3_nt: TGTGCCAGCAGCCCCGTGAGGGTCGGCGCCAAAAACATTCAGTACTTC
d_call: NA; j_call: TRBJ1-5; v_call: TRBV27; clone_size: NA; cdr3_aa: CASSTAGGGRYQPQHF; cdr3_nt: TGTGCCAGCAGTACAGCTGGCGGGGGGAGATATCAGCCCCAGCATTTT
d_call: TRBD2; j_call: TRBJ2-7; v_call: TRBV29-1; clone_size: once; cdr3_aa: CSGRGGGSYEQYF; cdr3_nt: TGCAGCGGCCGGGGGGGCGGCTCCTACGAGCAGTACTTC
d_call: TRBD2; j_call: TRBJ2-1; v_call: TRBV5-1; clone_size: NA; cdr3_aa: CATAPSGVYNEQFF; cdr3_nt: TGCGCCACCGCGCCTAGCGGGGTTTACAATGAGCAGTTCTTC
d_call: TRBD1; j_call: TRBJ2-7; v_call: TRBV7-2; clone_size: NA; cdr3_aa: CASSFGQVSYEQYF; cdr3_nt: TGTGCCAGCAGCTTCGGACAGGTTTCCTACGAGCAGTACTTC
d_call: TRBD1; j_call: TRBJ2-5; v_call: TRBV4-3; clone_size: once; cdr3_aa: CASSQDPGQVETQYF; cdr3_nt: TGCGCCAGCAGCCAAGATCCGGGACAGGTAGAGACCCAGTACTTC
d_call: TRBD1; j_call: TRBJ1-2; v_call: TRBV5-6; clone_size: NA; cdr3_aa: CASSFGQGALGYTF; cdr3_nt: TGTGCCAGCAGCTTTGGACAGGGGGCGTTGGGCTACACCTTC
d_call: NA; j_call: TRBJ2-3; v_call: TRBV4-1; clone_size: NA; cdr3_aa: CASSQPGAYTQYF; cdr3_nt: TGCGCCAGCAGCCAACCAGGGGCTTATACGCAGTATTTT
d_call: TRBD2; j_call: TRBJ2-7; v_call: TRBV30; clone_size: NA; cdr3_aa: CAWSVEGRRTSFYEQYF; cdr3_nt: TGTGCCTGGAGTGTTGAGGGCCGCCGGACTAGTTTCTACGAGCAGTACTTC
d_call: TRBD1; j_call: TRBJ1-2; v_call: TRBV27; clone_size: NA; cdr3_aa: CASRGGTGALSYGYTF; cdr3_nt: TGTGCCAGCAGGGGAGGGACAGGGGCGTTGTCCTATGGCTACACCTTC
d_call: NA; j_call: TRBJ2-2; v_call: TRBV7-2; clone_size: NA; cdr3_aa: CASSPAGTGELFF; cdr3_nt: TGTGCCAGCAGCCCCGCAGGTACCGGGGAGCTGTTTTTT
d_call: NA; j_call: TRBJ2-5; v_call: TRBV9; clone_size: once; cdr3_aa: CASSVGSFQETQYF; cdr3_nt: TGTGCCAGCAGCGTTGGTAGTTTTCAAGAGACCCAGTACTTC
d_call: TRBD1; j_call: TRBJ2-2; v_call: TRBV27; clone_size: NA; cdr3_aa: CASSTRTGVVSGELFF; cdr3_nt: TGTGCCAGCAGTACTAGGACAGGGGTGGTGTCCGGGGAGCTGTTTTTT
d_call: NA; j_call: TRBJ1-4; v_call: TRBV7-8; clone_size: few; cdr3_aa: CASSLSGEGREKLFF; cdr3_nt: TGTGCCAGCAGCTTATCTGGTGAGGGGAGGGAAAAACTGTTTTTT
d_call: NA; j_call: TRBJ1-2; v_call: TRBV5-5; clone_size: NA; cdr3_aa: CASSWRANPASYGYTF; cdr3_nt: TGTGCCAGCAGCTGGAGGGCAAACCCTGCTTCCTATGGCTACACCTTC
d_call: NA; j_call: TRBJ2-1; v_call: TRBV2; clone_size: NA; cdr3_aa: CASKRGNEQFF; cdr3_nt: TGTGCCAGCAAGCGTGGCAATGAGCAGTTCTTC
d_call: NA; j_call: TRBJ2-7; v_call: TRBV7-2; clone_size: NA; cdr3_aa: CASSLISSVGTYEQYF; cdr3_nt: TGTGCCAGCAGCTTAATTAGTAGCGTTGGTACCTACGAGCAGTACTTC
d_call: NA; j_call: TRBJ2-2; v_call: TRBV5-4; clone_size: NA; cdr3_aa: CASSPIGVGELFF; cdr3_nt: TGTGCCAGCAGCCCGATCGGGGTCGGGGAGCTGTTTTTT
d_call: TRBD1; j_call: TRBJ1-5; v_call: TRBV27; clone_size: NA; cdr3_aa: CASSLGGGAGQPQHF; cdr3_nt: TGTGCCAGCAGTTTAGGAGGGGGCGCGGGTCAGCCCCAGCATTTT
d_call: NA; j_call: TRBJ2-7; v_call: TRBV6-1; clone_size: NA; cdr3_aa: CASSEGGGQQYF; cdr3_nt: TGTGCCAGCAGTGAAGGGGGGGGGCAGCAGTACTTC
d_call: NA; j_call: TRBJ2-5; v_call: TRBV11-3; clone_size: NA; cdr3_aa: CASSPSRIGRETQYF; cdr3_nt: TGTGCCAGCAGCCCGTCTAGAATAGGCAGAGAGACCCAGTACTTC
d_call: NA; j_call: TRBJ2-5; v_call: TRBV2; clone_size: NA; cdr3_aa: CASSVLEETQYF; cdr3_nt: TGTGCCAGCAGTGTACTGGAAGAGACCCAGTACTTC
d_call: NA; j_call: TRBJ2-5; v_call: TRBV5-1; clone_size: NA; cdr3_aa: CASSLATEQPLETQYF; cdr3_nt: TGCGCCAGCAGCTTGGCGACCGAACAGCCGCTTGAGACCCAGTACTTC
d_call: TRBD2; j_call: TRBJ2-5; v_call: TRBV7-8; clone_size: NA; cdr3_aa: CASRAGRGAETQYF; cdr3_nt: TGTGCCAGCAGGGCCGGGCGGGGGGCTGAGACCCAGTACTTC
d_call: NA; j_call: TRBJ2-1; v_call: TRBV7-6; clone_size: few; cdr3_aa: CASSYLGSYNEQFF; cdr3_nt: TGTGCCAGCAGTTATCTCGGCTCCTACAATGAGCAGTTCTTC